A single sample gave rise to the 19 T cell receptor beta chains below, sequenced in a study of blood T cell repertoires in COVID-19. Some clones are missing from TCRdb's copy, which holds only in-frame ones; the method was immunoSEQ multiplex PCR. The sample includes 160,000 or so clones, 65% to 90% of them seen just once. The sample taken for sequencing was peripheral blood. The receptors derive from a human donor in a cohort sampled during active COVID-19.

The chain recombines TRBV4-2 with TRBJ1-4, with D possibly matching TRBD1 (6 bases). Trimming stripped 1 base from V and 11 bases from J, with 23 bases between. The germline V gene encodes CDR1 LGHNA and CDR2 YNFKEQ. The length of the CDR3 is 17 residues. The chain's CDR3 is CASSQGGPPGDGGKLFF. The CDR3, as DNA: TGTGCCAGCAGCCAAGGAGGCCCCCCAGGGGATGGAGGCAAACTGTTTTTT.

The rearrangement links TRBV20-1 to TRBJ2-3, with D perhaps matching TRBD2 (5 bases). Germline lookup yields CDR1 DFQATT and CDR2 SNEGSKA (reference sequence). The CDR3 extends over 15 amino acids. The V gene lost 3 bases and the J gene lost 2 bases, with 15 bases spanning the gap. This CDR3 reads CSASRASSPTDTQYF. The CDR3 region has the DNA TGCAGTGCTAGTAGGGCTAGCTCCCCCACAGATACGCAGTATTTT.

The chain carries TRBV14 and TRBJ2-7; 9 bases line up with TRBD1. CDR3 length: 14 amino acids. J was trimmed by 3 bases and V by 4 bases; bases with no gene match: 4. Germline V lookup: CDR1 SGHDN, CDR2 FVKESK. The CDR3 protein is CASSPGQGYYEQYF. CDR3 DNA: TGTGCCAGCAGCCCGGGACAGGGATACTACGAGCAGTACTTC. The full variable domain, with the rest looked up from reference TRBV14 and TRBJ2-7, is EAGVTQFPSHSVIEKGQTVTLRCDPISGHDNLYWYRRVMGKEIKFLLHFVKESKQDESGMPNNRFLAERTGGTYSTLKVQPAELEDSGVYFCASSPGQGYYEQYFGPGTRLTVT.

V gene TRBV6-2 or TRBV6-3 combines with J gene TRBJ1-1; 10 positions match TRBD1. The V and J ends lost 2 bases and 2 bases, in that order; junction bases with no gene match: 8. Germline lookup yields CDR1 MNHEY and CDR2 SVGEGT. The CDR3 extends over 17 amino acids. This CDR3 reads CASSYPDRGQINTEAFF. The DNA of the CDR3 is TGTGCCAGCAGTTACCCCGACAGGGGGCAAATTAACACTGAAGCTTTCTTT.

The sample holds a few counts of this clone. The chain combines TRBV19 with TRBJ1-6, with TRBD1 matching over 7 bases. The germline CDR1 and CDR2 sequences are LNHDA and SQIVND (reference sequence). The CDR3 is 15 residues long. The V and J ends lost 5 bases and 9 bases, in that order; junction bases with no gene match: 10. CDR3 loop: CASSGSTGKSSPLHF. CDR3 DNA: TGTGCCAGTAGTGGATCGACAGGGAAATCTTCACCCCTCCACTTT.

This clone has just one count. The gene calls are TRBV21-1 and TRBJ1-6; the D call in the table, TRBD1, was not verified against the DNA. TRBV21-1 is termed a pseudogene. This CDR3 has 15 residues. The CDR3 is CASSKGLTGDSPLHF. The DNA for the CDR3 is TGTGCCAGCAGCAAAGGCCTAACAGGGGACTCACCCCTCCACTTT.

The CDR3 region is CASSLGGQGSYEQYF. The CDR3, as DNA: TGTGCCAGCAGCCTCGGGGGGCAGGGGTCCTACGAGCAGTACTTC. The rearrangement uses TRBV5-4 and TRBJ2-7, with a weak D call TRBD2 (7 bases). V shed 4 bases and J shed 1 base, with 15 bases lying between them. The CDR3 is 15 amino acids. Looked up from germline, CDR1 is SGHNT and CDR2 is YYREEE (reference sequence).

The gene calls are TRBV18 and TRBJ1-1; D not certain. V was trimmed by 3 bases and J by 2 bases, leaving 13 bases between them. This CDR3 region has 15 residues. Per germline, CDR1 KGHSH and CDR2 LQKENI. The CDR3, as DNA: TGTGCCAGCTCACCCCGGAGTGCAGCCAACACTGAAGCTTTCTTT. Residues: CASSPRSAANTEAFF.

This clone occurred once. The chain carries TRBV11-2 and TRBJ2-7, with 8 bases fitting TRBD1. The J segment lost 1 base and the V segment lost 5 bases, leaving 7 bases of the junction unmatched. The CDR3 runs 15 residues. CDR1 SGHAT and CDR2 FQNNGV come from the germline V gene. This chain's CDR3 is CASSKPGTGSYEQYF. The CDR3, as DNA: TGTGCCAGCAGCAAACCCGGGACAGGTTCCTACGAGCAGTACTTC.

This clone showed up just once. The chain links TRBV3-1 (or the pseudogene TRBV3-2) to TRBJ2-7; 8 positions match TRBD1. V dropped 2 bases and J dropped 6; count of bases not matched to a gene: 15. This CDR3 region has 17 residues. Germline assignment: CDR1 LGHDT and CDR2 YNNKEL (reference sequence). The CDR3 DNA is TGTGCCAGCAGCCAAATAAAGACAGGGGTAAGAATCGCCGAGCAGTACTTC. It specifies CASSQIKTGVRIAEQYF.

The rearrangement uses TRBV2 and TRBJ2-1; 7 bases align to TRBD1. The J segment lost 6 bases and the V segment lost 8 bases, leaving 7 bases of the junction unmatched. The CDR3 contains 13 residues. CDR1 and CDR2 from the germline V gene are SNHLY and FYNNEI. The CDR3 nucleotides read TGTGCCAGCGGGGAACAGGGGCTCAATGAGCAGTTCTTC. Amino acids: CASGEQGLNEQFF.

The genes are TRBV4-3 and TRBJ1-6; 7 positions agree with TRBD1. J lost 9 bases, V lost 0 bases, and 5 bases had no gene match. CDR1 and CDR2 from the germline V gene are LGHNA and YSLEER. This CDR3 is built from 15 residues. CDR3 sequence reads: CASSQDLGGSSPLHF. The CDR3 coding sequence is TGCGCCAGCAGCCAAGATTTAGGGGGCAGTTCACCCCTCCACTTT.

The CDR3: CASSRPLGQATEAFF. In DNA form, the CDR3 reads TGTGCCAGCAGCCGACCGCTTGGACAGGCCACTGAAGCTTTCTTT. The chain employs TRBV9 and TRBJ1-1; 7 bases match TRBD1. J was trimmed by 4 bases and V by 4 bases; bases with no gene match: 10. This CDR3 contains 15 residues. Germline loops: CDR1 SGDLS, CDR2 YYNGEE.

This chain joins TRBV28 and TRBJ2-7; D uncertain. V lost 5 bases to trimming and J lost 4 bases, with 15 bases between them. This CDR3 comprises 14 residues. Germline CDR1 and CDR2: MDHEN and SYDVKM. The CDR3 region is CASSPLGAAYEQYF. DNA for the CDR3: TGTGCCAGCAGTCCGCTCGGCGCAGCGTACGAGCAGTACTTC.

J is TRBJ1-2 and V is TRBV27; D is possibly TRBD1 (5 bases). V was cut by 5 bases and J by 1 base, with 8 bases left in between. Germline V gene lookup returns CDR1 MNHEY and CDR2 SMNVEV (reference sequence). The CDR3 sequence is 13 residues long. In DNA, the CDR3 is TGTGCCAGCAGTGGGGCTGTTAACTATGGCTACACCTTC. This sequence encodes CASSGAVNYGYTF.

The DNA of the CDR3 is TGCGCCAGCAGCTTAGGTAGCGGGAGATTCAGTGAGCAGTTCTTC. This sequence encodes CASSLGSGRFSEQFF. The chain is built from TRBV5-1 and TRBJ2-1; 9 bases fit TRBD2. Trimming at V came to 2 bases and at J to 9 bases, leaving 9 bases not matched to a gene. Germline loops: CDR1 SGHRS, CDR2 YFSETQ. CDR3 length: 15 amino acids.

The chain has TRBV6-5 and TRBJ1-1, with a tentative D call TRBD1 (5 bases). The CDR3 has 14 amino acids. V was trimmed by 7 bases and J by 1 base, leaving 13 bases between them. The germline V gene has CDR1 MNHEY and CDR2 SVGAGI. The CDR3 nucleotides read TGTGCCAGCACCTGGGGCAGGGCGAACACTGAAGCTTTCTTT. It is translated as CASTWGRANTEAFF.

The chain is built from TRBV9 and TRBJ2-1, with 8 bases identical to TRBD2. Germline values: CDR1 SGDLS, CDR2 YYNGEE. Unmatched junction bases numbered 6, after V lost 4 bases and J lost 0 bases. The CDR3 extends over 16 amino acids. CDR3 protein: CASSPLGGGSYNEQFF. The CDR3, as DNA: TGTGCCAGCAGCCCCCTCGGGGGGGGCTCCTACAATGAGCAGTTCTTC.

The chain employs TRBV28 and TRBJ1-5, with D uncertain. Germline V gives CDR1 MDHEN, CDR2 SYDVKM. Trimming removed 4 bases at V and 6 bases at J, with 10 bases between. There are 13 residues in the CDR3. CDR3 bases: TGTGCCAGCAGTTCTCCCGGGAGTCAGCCCCAGCATTTT. Amino acid sequence: CASSSPGSQPQHF.